The T cell receptor beta chain under discussion was sequenced for a study of shared clonotypes between healthy human individuals. Study in general: Used for every donor were three CD4 naive, three CD4 memory, two CD8 naive and one CD8 memory plate.

The deep-level immunoSEQ assay was used. Original methodology: There were no quality scores in the junction-only immunoSEQ sequences, so filtering differed. Method: immunoSEQ multiplex PCR; TCRdb's copy keeps in-frame clones and lacks some. V, J and clone size are those of that table, while D and trimming were read from the DNA. This sample carries over 850,000 clones, approximately 80% of them seen once, and the ten largest clones take approximately 0.56%. On this clone itself: Its antigen is currently unknown.

Study results and limitations: Naive CD4 clonotypes overlapped across a few donors at around 4.8%.

The CDR3 spans 13 residues. Germline-derived CDR1 and CDR2 are MNHEY and SMNVEV (reference sequence). With V trimmed by 6 bases and J by 6 bases, 7 bases remained unmatched. This chain links TRBV27 with TRBJ1-2; 7 positions match TRBD1. The sample comprised memory CD4+ T cells from PBMCs. The subset here: CD45RA-negative fraction. This receptor was obtained from a man aged 18-30 years in good health. Some clones in this sample may be carry-over from other donors' samples. In nucleotides, the CDR3 is TGTGCCAGCAGGCGAACAGGGGACAATGGCTACACCTTC. It encodes CASRRTGDNGYTF.